This T cell receptor (beta chain) derives from a study of blood T cell repertoires in COVID-19 (dated by TCRdb to the early 2020s). For the wider study: Collaborator samples came from the United States, Italy and Spain and covered acute and convalescent phases of COVID-19. The material from the prospective study consisted of cDNA or gDNA derived from T cells, B-cell-depleted T cells, or PBMCs. Subjects who had been exposed to COVID-19, were actively infected with it, or had recovered from it provided the deeply sampled blood TCRbeta repertoires that made up the dataset. A freely available public database, intended as a resource for researchers studying the immune response to SARS-CoV-2, is where the repertoires were released. The samples were drawn from the first 160 participants of the ongoing ImmuneRACE study and from some 1,300 subjects provided by 6 global collaborators. The sample metadata nearly always contained a de-identified subject ID, COVID-19 status, age in years and sex. Where available, HLA class I and class II types were obtained from metadata supplied by the sample provider rather than from assay-based typing. Study-wide findings and limitations: The quantity of clinical and demographic metadata differed by source and by participant and was supplied without curation.

Participants in the prospective study were enrolled through a virtual design, were aged 18 to 89 years, and lived in roughly 26 United States geographic areas. To assign participants to cohorts, the prospective study relied on clinical history that participants themselves reported in a screening survey and a study questionnaire. For ImmuneRACE Cohort 3, a participant was defined as recovered based on two consecutive negative NP/OP PCR tests, clearance by a healthcare professional, or resolution of symptoms. In the prospective study, mobile phlebotomists collected whole blood, serum and a nasopharyngeal or oropharyngeal swab from each participant. Over an approximately 2-month period, participants in the prospective study had the option of providing additional blood draws and questionnaires. Blood samples from the prospective study were shipped frozen or at room temperature prior to DNA extraction.

Germline trimming: 7 bases from V, 2 bases from J; junction bases outside gene matches: 9. Inclusive of the bounding cysteine and phenylalanine, the CDR3 is 14 residues long. Just the 42-base CDR3 DNA is kept, in frame starting at base 1. Per the germline V gene, SQVTM is the CDR1 and ANQGSEA is the CDR2. With regard to this clone: What this receptor recognizes is not known. No much larger clonotype is one base removed from it; base qualities were not supplied.

TCRbeta CDR3 regions were amplified from genomic DNA using the immunoSEQ Assay, a bias-controlled multiplex PCR. Under the source paper's analysis protocol: The number of nucleated cells in each sample was estimated by amplification of reference gene primers within the assay. Sequence reads were collapsed and filtered to measure the absolute abundance of every unique TCRbeta CDR3 rearrangement. Productive Simpson clonality was computed per sample as the square root of Simpson's diversity index over productive rearrangements. Here the immuneACCESS table is served through TCRdb, limited to in-frame sequences with V and J called. Missing clones are a known gap in these copies; in checked studies unresolved V genes cover under half, and the rest lacks a known reason. V, J and clone size were drawn from that table, and D and trimming were deduced from the DNA. Present in this sample are 150,000 to 200,000 clones, roughly 83% of which were seen just once. The ten largest clones add up to roughly 13% of the sample.

Material for sequencing was PBMCs or T cells enriched from blood (not recorded which). The clonotype was recovered from a woman in her sixties or seventies who had recovered from COVID-19. The chain links TRBV29-1 with TRBJ2-3; 7 bases in between match TRBD2. In nucleotides, the sequence is TGCAGCGCCTCAGCGGGGTTTACCACAGATACGCAGTATTTT. This encodes CSASAGFTTDTQYF.